These 31 T cell receptor beta chains were all obtained from the same sample, sequenced in a study of cytomegalovirus exposure and HLA in healthy donors. Researchers ran the PCR with 60 Vbeta and 13 Jbeta primers. Measured with immunoSEQ multiplex PCR; TCRdb has only the in-frame clones, and not every one. The data hold around 120,000 clones, with about 80% observed a single time. Sequencing was performed on PBMCs. These receptors all come from a female donor in good health and CMV-seropositive.

The chain uses TRBV30 and TRBJ1-5; no reliable D call. The V and J ends lost 0 bases and 10 bases respectively, with 19 bases between them. CDR1 is GTSNPN, CDR2 SVGIG, per germline (reference sequence). The CDR3 has 15 amino acids. The CDR3 here is CAWSVGSAGIGPQHF. For the CDR3, the DNA is TGTGCCTGGAGTGTAGGGTCGGCGGGTATCGGACCCCAGCATTTT. The variable domain in full, completed from reference TRBV30 and TRBJ1-5, reads SQTIHQWPATLVQPVGSPLSLECTVEGTSNPNLYWYRQAAGRGLQLLFYSVGIGQISSEVPQNLSASRPQDRQFILSSKKLLLSDSGFYLCAWSVGSAGIGPQHFGDGTRLSIL.

The gene calls are TRBV6-1 and TRBJ2-5; TRBD1 agrees at 9 bases. This CDR3 contains 16 residues. The V and J ends lost 4 bases and 2 bases, in that order; junction bases with no gene match: 8. CDR1 is MNHNS and CDR2 is SASEGT in the germline V gene. CDR3 DNA: TGTGCCAGCAGTGGATCCGGGACAGGGAGGCAAGAGACCCAGTACTTC. It translates to CASSGSGTGRQETQYF.

The genes are TRBV4-3 and TRBJ2-3; D is unclear. Trimming shortened V by 5 bases and J by 1 base, and 13 bases separated the two germline ends. From germline, CDR1 is LGHNA and CDR2 YSLEER. This CDR3 comprises 15 residues. CDR3: CASSNRGVGTDTQYF. The CDR3 nucleotides are TGCGCCAGCAGCAACCGCGGAGTAGGCACAGATACGCAGTATTTT.

The rearrangement links TRBV7-2 to TRBJ1-4; 7 bases are a match to TRBD1. CDR1 and CDR2 from the germline V gene are SGHTA and FQGNSA. This CDR3 comprises 15 residues. The V gene end was trimmed by 4 bases and the J gene end by 4 bases; junction bases not matched to a gene: 6. CDR3 sequence reads: CASSSPRGFNEKLFF. CDR3 nucleotide sequence: TGTGCCAGCAGCTCACCCAGGGGGTTTAATGAAAAACTGTTTTTT.

This CDR3 is CASSGTGGTEAFF. CDR3 nucleotide sequence: TGTGCCAGCAGTGGGACAGGAGGCACTGAAGCTTTCTTT. V usage is TRBV2 and J usage is TRBJ1-1; 7 nucleotides match TRBD1. CDR3 size: 13 residues. Germline V gene data show CDR1 as SNHLY and CDR2 as FYNNEI. The V and J ends lost 4 bases and 4 bases, in that order; junction bases with no gene match: 3.

The chain employs TRBV9 and TRBJ1-6, with TRBD1 as a possible D gene (6 bases). Trimming stripped 4 bases from V and 8 bases from J, with 22 bases between. The CDR3 is 17 residues long. CDR1 and CDR2 from the germline V gene are SGDLS and YYNGEE. This CDR3 reads CASSLGGAGAGDSPLHF. In DNA, the CDR3 is TGTGCCAGCAGCCTCGGTGGGGCAGGGGCAGGGGATTCACCCCTCCACTTT.

This chain connects TRBV7-8 to TRBJ2-2; D perhaps matches TRBD1 (6 bases). V lost 5 bases and J 14 bases, leaving 15 bases between the germline ends. Germline V gives CDR1 SGHVS, CDR2 FQNEAQ. CDR3 length: 12 residues. In DNA form, the CDR3 reads TGTGCCAGCAGCCCCTTGGGCAGGGGCCTGTTTTTT. It encodes CASSPLGRGLFF.

On this clone itself: The junction departs from the called germline gene at one end, perhaps through a read error. The rearrangement uses TRBV6-5 and TRBJ2-3, with 8 bases identical to TRBD1. Germline V gene lookup returns CDR1 MNHEY and CDR2 SVGAGI. CDR3 length: 12 amino acids. The CDR3 DNA reads TGTGCCAGCGCGAAAGGGACAGGTACGCAGTATTTT. Translation gives CASAKGTGTQYF.

The V call is TRBV6-6, the J call TRBJ2-7; D may be TRBD1 (5 bases). Trimming shortened V by 2 bases and J by 2 bases, and 10 bases separated the two germline ends. The CDR3 has 14 amino acids. The germline gives CDR1 MNHNY, CDR2 SVGAGI (reference sequence). Here the CDR3 DNA reads TGTGCCAGCAGTTACGAGACAGCAACCTACGAGCAGTACTTC. This codes for CASSYETATYEQYF.

The chain links TRBV30 to TRBJ2-5, with 7 bases that match TRBD1. The CDR3 has 15 amino acids. Per germline, CDR1 GTSNPN and CDR2 SVGIG (reference sequence). J gave up 2 bases and V 1 base, and 7 bases lay outside the gene matches. CDR3 nucleotide sequence: TGTGCCTGGAGTGCCCAGACAGGGTGGCAAGAGACCCAGTACTTC. Protein: CAWSAQTGWQETQYF.

Here the CDR3 DNA reads TGTGCCAGCTCACAGATCTTGGACAGCCACACTGAAGCTTTCTTT. It yields the protein CASSQILDSHTEAFF. V usage is TRBV18 and J usage is TRBJ1-1, with D possibly TRBD1 on 6 matching bases. The length of the CDR3 is 15 residues. With 4 bases removed from V and 3 bases from J, the gap between germline ends came to 15 bases. Germline CDR1 and CDR2: KGHSH and LQKENI.

The chain employs TRBV19 and TRBJ2-3; 9 nucleotides agree with TRBD1. The V gene end was trimmed by 6 bases and the J gene end by 0 bases; junction bases not matched to a gene: 7. Germline V CDR1 and CDR2: LNHDA, SQIVND (reference sequence). This CDR3 is 16 amino acids long. CDR3 nucleotides: TGTGCCAGTAGCCCACAGGGGGCATTCAGCACAGATACGCAGTATTTT. This codes for CASSPQGAFSTDTQYF.

The rearrangement uses TRBV7-2 and TRBJ1-1; 7 nucleotides align to TRBD1. V trimming: 1 base; J trimming: 3 bases; junction bases outside the gene matches: 2. Germline V gene data show CDR1 as SGHTA and CDR2 as FQGNSA. The CDR3 runs to 14 residues. The CDR3 sequence is CASSLDTGDTEAFF. In nucleotides, the CDR3 is TGTGCCAGCAGCTTAGACACAGGGGACACTGAAGCTTTCTTT.

The CDR3 nucleotides are TGTGCCAGCAGCAACAGGAACACTGAAGCTTTCTTT. Translated: CASSNRNTEAFF. V and J are TRBV2 and TRBJ1-1; D remains unclear. The germline V gene has CDR1 SNHLY and CDR2 FYNNEI. The CDR3 runs 12 residues. V shed 6 bases and J shed 1 base, with 6 bases lying between them.

Here the CDR3 DNA reads TGTGCCAGCAGCTTTGCGGGGTCCCGCAAGACCCAGTACTTC. As protein: CASSFAGSRKTQYF. The chain carries TRBV5-8 and TRBJ2-5, with D perhaps TRBD2 (6 bases). V lost 2 bases to trimming and J lost 6 bases, with 14 bases between them. Germline assignment: CDR1 SGHTS and CDR2 YDEGEE. This CDR3 spans 14 amino acids.

V and J are TRBV7-2 and TRBJ2-1; 11 bases align to TRBD2. The germline V gene encodes CDR1 SGHTA and CDR2 FQGNSA. Germline trimming cut 6 bases from V and 2 bases from J; bases unmatched to any gene: 3. The CDR3 covers 15 residues. The CDR3 protein is CASRVAGGPYNEQFF. The CDR3 nucleotides are TGTGCCAGCAGGGTAGCGGGGGGGCCCTACAATGAGCAGTTCTTC.

This chain joins TRBV5-1 and TRBJ2-2; D is possibly TRBD2 (6 bases). Germline lookup yields CDR1 SGHRS and CDR2 YFSETQ. This CDR3 is 15 amino acids long. Trimming removed 2 bases from V and 5 bases from J, with 13 bases in between. CDR3 amino acids: CASSLNPGGTGELFF. The CDR3 DNA follows: TGCGCCAGCAGCTTAAACCCAGGAGGGACCGGGGAGCTGTTTTTT.

This clone was counted between two and nine times. V and J are TRBV4-1 and TRBJ1-2, with D possibly being TRBD1 (5 bases). Germline V gene data show CDR1 as MGHRA and CDR2 as YSYEKL. The CDR3 has 16 residues. The V end lost 1 base, the J end lost 3 bases, and 15 bases lay between the germline ends. CDR3 in amino acids: CASSQGSRDRDYGYTF. The DNA for the CDR3 is TGCGCCAGCAGCCAAGGTTCCAGGGATCGAGACTATGGCTACACCTTC.

This clone has just one count. The chain's CDR3 is CSVPRETQYF. The DNA for the CDR3 is TGCAGTGTCCCTCGGGAGACCCAGTACTTC. This sequence joins TRBV20-1 and TRBJ2-5, with D hard to call. The germline V and J ends were trimmed by 7 bases and 5 bases, with 8 bases remaining between them. Germline V gives CDR1 DFQATT, CDR2 SNEGSKA (reference sequence). The CDR3 extends over 10 amino acids.

This sequence joins TRBV9 and TRBJ2-7; D might be TRBD1 (6 bases). The CDR3 runs to 14 residues. Trimming cost V 7 bases and J 6 bases, with 20 bases left between them. In germline, CDR1 is SGDLS, CDR2 YYNGEE. The CDR3 coding sequence is TGTGCCAGCGCCGTCACTCTACAGGGAGCCGAGCAGTACTTC. This codes for CASAVTLQGAEQYF.

This sequence joins TRBV7-9 and TRBJ1-2; 7 bases agree with TRBD1. The CDR3 loop spans 15 amino acids. Germline V gives CDR1 SEHNR, CDR2 FQNEAQ (reference sequence). The V and J ends lost 5 bases and 1 base, in that order; junction bases with no gene match: 7. The CDR3 here is CASSKSGQNNYGYTF. The DNA for the CDR3 is TGTGCCAGCAGCAAGTCGGGACAGAATAACTATGGCTACACCTTC.

The chain employs TRBV7-9 and TRBJ2-1; 11 nucleotides align to TRBD2. Germline values: CDR1 SEHNR, CDR2 FQNEAQ (reference sequence). CDR3 size: 16 residues. Trimming removed 3 bases from V and 7 bases from J; junction bases left unmatched: 8. CDR3 bases: TGTGCCAGCAGCTTCCCGACTAGCGGGGTCAAGAATGAGCAGTTCTTC. Amino acid sequence: CASSFPTSGVKNEQFF.

The chain uses TRBV7-9 and TRBJ1-5; D ambiguous. Germline V lookup: CDR1 SEHNR, CDR2 FQNEAQ (reference sequence). The CDR3 extends over 14 amino acids. Trimming took off 5 bases at V and 2 bases at J, with 10 bases between the two ends. CDR3 region: CASSPTERNQPQHF. Written as DNA, the CDR3 is TGTGCCAGCAGCCCAACTGAACGCAATCAGCCCCAGCATTTT.

This clone was detected only once. The chain employs TRBV4-2 and TRBJ2-5; 9 positions agree with TRBD2. The V and J ends lost 5 bases and 5 bases, in that order; junction bases with no gene match: 9. CDR1 and CDR2 (germline): LGHNA, YNFKEQ. The CDR3 loop spans 15 amino acids. The CDR3 nucleotides read TGTGCCAGCAGCAAGGCGGGGGGGGAAGGGGAGACCCAGTACTTC. Residues: CASSKAGGEGETQYF.

The chain uses TRBV7-6 and TRBJ2-7; D may be TRBD2 (6 bases). Trimming left V 5 bases short and J 2 bases short, with 13 bases between. The CDR3 runs 14 residues. In germline, CDR1 is SGHVS, CDR2 FNYEAQ. For the CDR3, the DNA is TGTGCCAGCAGCGGTTACGGGGGAACCTACGAGCAGTACTTC. It is translated as CASSGYGGTYEQYF.

The J gene is TRBJ2-5, the V gene TRBV7-8, with 12 nucleotides matching TRBD2. Germline assignment: CDR1 SGHVS and CDR2 FQNEAQ. CDR3 length equals 16 residues. V trimming: 3 bases; J trimming: 5 bases; junction bases outside the gene matches: 7. CDR3: CASSLPLAGGHETQYF. The CDR3 DNA follows: TGTGCCAGCAGCTTGCCCCTAGCGGGGGGGCACGAGACCCAGTACTTC. Supplemented by reference TRBV7-8 and TRBJ2-5, the full variable domain reads GAGVSQSPRYKVAKRGQDVALRCDPISGHVSLFWYQQALGQGPEFLTYFQNEAQLDKSGLPSDRFFAERPEGSVSTLKIQRTQQEDSAVYLCASSLPLAGGHETQYFGPGTRLLVL.

This chain joins TRBV28 and TRBJ1-6; 7 bases fit TRBD1. J gave up 7 bases and V 6 bases, and 6 bases lay outside the gene matches. The CDR3 is made up of 14 amino acids. Per germline, CDR1 MDHEN and CDR2 SYDVKM. Here the CDR3 reads CASRPGQLNSPLHF. In nucleotides, the CDR3 is TGTGCCAGCAGGCCGGGACAGCTAAATTCACCCCTCCACTTT.

V usage is TRBV4-1 and J usage is TRBJ2-5; the D is unclear. CDR3 length: 13 amino acids. Germline CDR1 is MGHRA and CDR2 is YSYEKL. With 1 base removed from V and 2 bases from J, the gap between germline ends came to 5 bases. The CDR3 DNA follows: TGCGCCAGCAGCCAAGTACGGCAAGAGACCCAGTACTTC. Residues: CASSQVRQETQYF.

Remarks on this clone: The germline gene is not matched at one end of the junction; a read error may be the cause. The chain employs TRBV7-9 and TRBJ1-2; tentatively, D is TRBD1 (6 bases). Looked up from germline, CDR1 is SEHNR and CDR2 is FQNEAQ (reference sequence). This CDR3 has 13 residues. This CDR3 reads CSSSRTENYGYTF. CDR3 DNA: TGTTCCAGCAGCCGGACAGAGAACTATGGCTACACCTTC.

V is TRBV5-4 and J is TRBJ1-5; 10 bases are shared with TRBD1. Germline assignment: CDR1 SGHNT and CDR2 YYREEE (reference sequence). The V and J ends lost 4 bases and 7 bases, in that order; junction bases with no gene match: 8. This CDR3 has 15 residues. The chain's CDR3 is CASSRDRGREQPQHF. The CDR3 nucleotides read TGTGCCAGCAGCCGGGACAGGGGACGGGAACAGCCCCAGCATTTT. The whole variable domain, remainder taken from reference TRBV5-4 and TRBJ1-5, is ETGVTQSPTHLIKTRGQQVTLRCSSQSGHNTVSWYQQALGQGPQFIFQYYREEENGRGNFPPRFSGLQFPNYSSELNVNALELDDSALYLCASSRDRGREQPQHFGDGTRLSIL.

The V and J genes are TRBV7-2 and TRBJ2-1; tentative D call: TRBD2 (6 bases). CDR1 SGHTA and CDR2 FQGNSA come from the germline V gene. The CDR3 covers 13 residues. V was cut by 3 bases and J by 10 bases, with 13 bases left in between. The CDR3 loop is CASSFPGLREQFF. The CDR3 DNA reads as TGTGCCAGCAGCTTCCCGGGACTGAGAGAGCAGTTCTTC.